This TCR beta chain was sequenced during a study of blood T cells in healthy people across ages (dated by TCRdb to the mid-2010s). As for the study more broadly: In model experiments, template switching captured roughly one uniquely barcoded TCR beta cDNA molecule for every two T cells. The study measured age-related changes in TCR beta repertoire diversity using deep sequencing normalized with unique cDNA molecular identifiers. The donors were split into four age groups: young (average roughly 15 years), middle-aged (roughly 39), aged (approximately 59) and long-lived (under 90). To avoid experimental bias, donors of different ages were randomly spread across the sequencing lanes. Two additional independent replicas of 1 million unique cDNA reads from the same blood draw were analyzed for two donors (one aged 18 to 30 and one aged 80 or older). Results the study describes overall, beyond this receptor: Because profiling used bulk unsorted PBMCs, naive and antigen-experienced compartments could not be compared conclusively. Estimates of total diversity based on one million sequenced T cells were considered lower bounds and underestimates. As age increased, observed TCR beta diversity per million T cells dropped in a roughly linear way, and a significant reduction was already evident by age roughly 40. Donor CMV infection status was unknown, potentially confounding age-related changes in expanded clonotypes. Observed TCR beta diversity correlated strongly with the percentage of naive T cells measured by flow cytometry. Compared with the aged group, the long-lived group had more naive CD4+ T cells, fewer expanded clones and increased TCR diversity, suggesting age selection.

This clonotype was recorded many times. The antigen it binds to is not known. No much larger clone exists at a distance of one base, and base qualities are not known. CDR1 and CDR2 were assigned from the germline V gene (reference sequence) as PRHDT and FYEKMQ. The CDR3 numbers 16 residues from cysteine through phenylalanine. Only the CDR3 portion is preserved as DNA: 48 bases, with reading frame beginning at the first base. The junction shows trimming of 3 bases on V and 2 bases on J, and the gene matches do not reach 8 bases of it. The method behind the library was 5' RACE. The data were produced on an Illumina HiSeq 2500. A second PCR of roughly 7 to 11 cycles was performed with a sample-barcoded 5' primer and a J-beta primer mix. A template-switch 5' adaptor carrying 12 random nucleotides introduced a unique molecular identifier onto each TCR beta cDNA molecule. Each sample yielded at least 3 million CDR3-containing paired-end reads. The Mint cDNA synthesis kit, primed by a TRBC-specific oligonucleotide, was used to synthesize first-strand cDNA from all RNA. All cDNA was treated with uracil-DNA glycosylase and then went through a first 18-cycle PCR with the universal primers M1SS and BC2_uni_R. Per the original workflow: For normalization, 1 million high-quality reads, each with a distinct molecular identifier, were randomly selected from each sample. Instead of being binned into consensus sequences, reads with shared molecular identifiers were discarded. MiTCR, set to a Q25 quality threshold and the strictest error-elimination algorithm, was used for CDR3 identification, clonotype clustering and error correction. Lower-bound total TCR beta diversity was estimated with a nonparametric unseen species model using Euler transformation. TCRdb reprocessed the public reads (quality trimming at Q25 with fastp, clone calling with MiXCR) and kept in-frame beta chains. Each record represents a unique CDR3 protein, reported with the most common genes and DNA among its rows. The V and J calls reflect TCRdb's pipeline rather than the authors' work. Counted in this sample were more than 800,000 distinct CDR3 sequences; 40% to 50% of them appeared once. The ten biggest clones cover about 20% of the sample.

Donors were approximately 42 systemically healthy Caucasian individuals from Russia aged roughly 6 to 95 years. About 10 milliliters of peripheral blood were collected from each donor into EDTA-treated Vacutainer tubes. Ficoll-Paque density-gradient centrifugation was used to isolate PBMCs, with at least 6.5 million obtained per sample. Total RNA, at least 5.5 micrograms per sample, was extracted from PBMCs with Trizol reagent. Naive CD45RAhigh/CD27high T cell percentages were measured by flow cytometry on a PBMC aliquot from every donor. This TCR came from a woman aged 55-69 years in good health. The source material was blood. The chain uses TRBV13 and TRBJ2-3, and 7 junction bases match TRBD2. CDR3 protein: CASSLGSLANTDTQYF. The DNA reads TGTGCCAGCAGCTTGGGATCACTAGCGAACACAGATACGCAGTATTTT.